A single sample is the source of the 29 T cell receptor beta chains below, sequenced in a study of shared clonotypes between healthy human individuals. The repertoire was sequenced with immunoSEQ multiplex PCR; TCRdb's copy has only in-frame clones and lacks some. This sample has about 490,000 clones, with around 79% found just once. Sequencing was performed on PBMCs. These receptor sequences come from a woman between 40 and 55 years old in good health. Some clones in this sample may be carry-over from other donors' samples.

The chain joins TRBV21-1 to TRBJ1-3. TRBV21-1 constitutes a pseudogene. The CDR3 is 18 amino acids. This chain's CDR3 is CASSKDGCRRSSGNTIYF. The CDR3 coding sequence is TGTGCCAGCAGCAAAGACGGATGCAGACGAAGCTCTGGAAACACCATATATTTT.

V is TRBV19 and J is TRBJ2-6, with D possibly being TRBD1 (7 bases). CDR1 is LNHDA and CDR2 is SQIVND in the germline V gene (reference sequence). Deletions cut 11 bases from V and 3 bases from J, with 17 bases between. CDR3 length: 15 residues. CDR3 residues: CAAKEGAHGANVLTF. In nucleotides, the CDR3 is TGTGCCGCAAAGGAGGGGGCTCATGGGGCCAACGTCCTGACTTTC.

The chain recombines TRBV5-5 with TRBJ2-6, with 12 nucleotides matching TRBD1. Germline V gene lookup returns CDR1 SGHKS and CDR2 YYEKEE (reference sequence). This CDR3 spans 17 amino acids. V was clipped by 3 bases and J by 3 bases; unmatched bases: 4. The CDR3 here is CASSSGQGAGGANVLTF. Here the CDR3 DNA reads TGTGCCAGCAGCTCGGGACAGGGGGCGGGTGGGGCCAACGTCCTGACTTTC.

V gene TRBV7-3 combines with J gene TRBJ2-3; TRBD2 matches at 9 bases. The germline V gene encodes CDR1 SGHTA and CDR2 FQGTGA. The CDR3 is made up of 17 amino acids. Trimming took 0 bases from V and 5 from J; bases not matched to a gene: 9. CDR3 amino acids: CASSLTGASGNLDTQYF. The DNA for the CDR3 is TGTGCCAGCAGCTTAACTGGGGCTAGCGGGAACTTAGATACGCAGTATTTT.

This sequence joins TRBV6-4 and TRBJ2-1; 10 bases align to TRBD2. With 0 bases clipped from V and 5 bases from J, the junction kept 4 bases outside the gene matches. CDR1 MRHNA and CDR2 SNTAGT come from the germline V gene. This CDR3 region has 16 residues. CDR3 in DNA: TGTGCCAGCAGTGACTCGGGGCTAGCGGGAGACAATGAGCAGTTCTTC. Protein product: CASSDSGLAGDNEQFF.

Comments on this clone: This sequence is one base from a far larger clone and is likely a read error. V usage is TRBV11-2 and J usage is TRBJ2-7; 7 nucleotides match TRBD2. Germline CDR1 is SGHAT and CDR2 is FQNNGV. With 4 bases clipped from V and 4 bases from J, the junction kept 7 bases outside the gene matches. The CDR3 is 14 amino acids. The CDR3 DNA reads as TGTGCCAGCAGCTCAGACAGCGGGACGTACGAGCAGTACTTC. This encodes CASSSDSGTYEQYF.

The CDR3 DNA sequence: TGTGCCAGCAGTTTGGGACAAGTATGGGGCATTCAGTACTTC. Translating it yields CASSLGQVWGIQYF. The chain couples TRBV28 to TRBJ2-4; TRBD1 might be the D (6 bases). CDR1 MDHEN and CDR2 SYDVKM come from the germline V gene. The CDR3 loop spans 14 amino acids. The ends were cut back, 3 bases at V and 9 bases at J, with 15 bases in the middle.

The gene calls are TRBV19 and TRBJ2-5; possible D gene TRBD1, 5 bases. In germline, CDR1 is LNHDA, CDR2 SQIVND (reference sequence). V shed 3 bases and J shed 4 bases, with 9 bases lying between them. The CDR3 covers 13 residues. The CDR3 nucleotides are TGTGCCAGTAGTATGAGCAGGGTAGAGACCCAGTACTTC. The encoded protein is CASSMSRVETQYF. Drawing the rest from reference TRBV19 and TRBJ2-5, the complete variable domain is DGGITQSPKYLFRKEGQNVTLSCEQNLNHDAMYWYRQDPGQGLRLIYYSQIVNDFQKGDIAEGYSVSREKKESFPLTVTSAQKNPTAFYLCASSMSRVETQYFGPGTRLLVL.

The rearrangement uses TRBV30 and TRBJ2-5; a weak D match, TRBD2 (5 bases). Trimming took off 3 bases at V and 5 bases at J, with 10 bases between the two ends. In germline, CDR1 is GTSNPN, CDR2 SVGIG (reference sequence). The CDR3 extends over 12 amino acids. The CDR3 nucleotides are TGTGCCTGGAGGGGAGTCGGGGAGACCCAGTACTTC. Protein sequence: CAWRGVGETQYF.

This sequence joins TRBV6-1 and TRBJ2-7; TRBD2 might be the D (5 bases). Trimming pared 2 bases from V and 3 bases from J, leaving 11 bases between. Looked up from germline, CDR1 is MNHNS and CDR2 is SASEGT. CDR3 length equals 14 residues. The CDR3 sequence: CASSESVGLYEQYF. The CDR3 nucleotides are TGTGCCAGCAGTGAATCGGTCGGACTCTACGAGCAGTACTTC.

In its sample, this clone was seen a few times. The gene calls are TRBV28 and TRBJ1-2; D may be TRBD1 (5 bases). The CDR3 has 11 residues. Trimming shortened V by 6 bases and J by 4 bases, and 6 bases separated the two germline ends. Germline values: CDR1 MDHEN, CDR2 SYDVKM. CDR3: CASRGLYGYTF. The CDR3 DNA reads as TGTGCCAGCAGGGGGCTCTATGGCTACACCTTC.

This clone was seen many times. The chain carries TRBV7-2 and TRBJ2-3, with 7 bases identical to TRBD1. Losses at the gene ends were 2 bases for V and 4 bases for J; bases not matched to a gene: 3. Germline loops: CDR1 SGHTA, CDR2 FQGNSA. The CDR3 runs 14 residues. Here the CDR3 reads CASSLRTGSDTQYF. For the CDR3, the DNA is TGTGCCAGCAGCTTAAGGACAGGTTCAGATACGCAGTATTTT.

The rearrangement joins TRBV30 to TRBJ1-5, with D tentatively TRBD1 (6 bases). Germline V gives CDR1 GTSNPN, CDR2 SVGIG (reference sequence). Trimming left V 3 bases short and J 0 bases short, with 33 bases between. This CDR3 is 22 amino acids long. The CDR3 loop is CAWSPYTGTYVSGQYSNQPQHF. The CDR3 region has the DNA TGTGCCTGGAGCCCTTATACCGGGACATACGTATCTGGGCAGTATAGCAATCAGCCCCAGCATTTT.

The chain is built from TRBV29-1 and TRBJ2-3; weak D call: TRBD2 (5 bases). Germline V gene sequence: CDR1 SQVTM, CDR2 ANQGSEA. The CDR3 loop spans 15 amino acids. The V end lost 6 bases, the J end lost 1 base, and 17 bases lay between the germline ends. CDR3 sequence: CSVPIGSGGTDTQYF. The CDR3 nucleotides read TGCAGCGTACCAATAGGGAGCGGTGGCACAGATACGCAGTATTTT.

The sample holds a few counts of this clone. The chain employs TRBV11-3 and TRBJ1-1; 7 bases are a match to TRBD1. The CDR3 is 13 residues long. CDR1 is SGHNT and CDR2 is YENEEA in the germline V gene. V was clipped by 6 bases and J by 4 bases; unmatched bases: 5. The CDR3 DNA follows: TGTGCCAGCAGTCAAAACAGGGGCACTGAAGCTTTCTTT. It is translated as CASSQNRGTEAFF.

This clone occurred a few times. A much larger clone differs by one base, so this may be a read error. J is TRBJ1-1 and V is TRBV2; a possible D gene is TRBD1 (5 bases). Trimming pared 5 bases from V and 1 base from J, leaving 8 bases between. This CDR3 spans 13 amino acids. Germline-derived CDR1 and CDR2 are SNHLY and FYNNEI. CDR3 amino acids: CASSTGQNTEAFF. The CDR3 region has the DNA TGTGCCAGCAGTACTGGACAGAACACTGAAGCTTTCTTT.

V is TRBV10-3 and J is TRBJ2-3; D assignment may be TRBD1 or TRBD2 (5 bases each). The CDR3 sequence is 15 residues long. From germline, CDR1 is ENHRY and CDR2 SYGVKD. Trimming took 3 bases from V and 6 from J, leaving 16 bases between them. In DNA, the CDR3 is TGTGCCATCAGTGAAGTGGGACGGATCTCGGATACGCAGTATTTT. Protein product: CAISEVGRISDTQYF.

CDR3 sequence reads: CASSLGLASGANVLTF. The CDR3 bases are TGCGCCAGCAGCTTGGGACTAGCCTCTGGGGCCAACGTCCTGACTTTC. The chain has TRBV5-1 and TRBJ2-6, with 7 positions matching TRBD2. Looked up from germline, CDR1 is SGHRS and CDR2 is YFSETQ. This CDR3 contains 16 residues. V dropped 0 bases and J dropped 0; count of bases not matched to a gene: 0.

The chain is built from TRBV18 and TRBJ2-1; TRBD2 matches at 7 bases. CDR1 is KGHSH and CDR2 is LQKENI in the germline V gene. The CDR3 loop spans 16 amino acids. With V trimmed by 4 bases and J by 5 bases, 11 bases remained unmatched. For the CDR3, the DNA is TGTGCCAGCTCACAACCGGGAGGAAAAGGAAACAATGAGCAGTTCTTC. Translation gives CASSQPGGKGNNEQFF.

The CDR3 DNA follows: TGTGCCAGCAGTTTTTGGGGGGGCGTCGGTCAGCCCCAGCATTTT. Residues: CASSFWGGVGQPQHF. The V call is TRBV28, the J call TRBJ1-5; D possibly corresponds to TRBD1 (6 bases). Between the trimmed V and J ends, which lost 3 bases and 6 bases, there was a span of 15 bases. This CDR3 comprises 15 residues. Germline CDR1 MDHEN, CDR2 SYDVKM.

V and J are TRBV6-5 and TRBJ1-3; TRBD1 agrees at 7 bases. V lost 2 bases, J lost 0 bases, and 4 bases stayed unmatched. The CDR3 has 16 amino acids. Germline V gene sequence: CDR1 MNHEY, CDR2 SVGAGI. The CDR3 loop is CASSYTGQTSGNTIYF. In DNA, the CDR3 is TGTGCCAGCAGTTACACGGGACAGACCTCTGGAAACACCATATATTTT.

The chain uses TRBV7-2 and TRBJ2-3; D might be TRBD2 (5 bases). This CDR3 is 16 amino acids long. Germline CDR1 and CDR2: SGHTA and FQGNSA. Trimming left V 5 bases short and J 4 bases short, with 19 bases between. The CDR3 protein is CASSPRGGRVADTQYF. CDR3 nucleotide sequence: TGTGCCAGCAGCCCGCGTGGCGGGCGGGTGGCAGATACGCAGTATTTT.

The chain couples TRBV11-2 to TRBJ1-4; 8 nucleotides line up with TRBD1. This CDR3 has 14 residues. Germline V gene data show CDR1 as SGHAT and CDR2 as FQNNGV. V was pared by 4 bases and J by 5 bases, with 3 bases of the junction left unmatched. CDR3 nucleotide sequence: TGTGCCAGCAGCTGGACAGGGATAAATGAAAAACTGTTTTTT. It is translated as CASSWTGINEKLFF.

As to this clone: At one of its ends the junction is not consistent with the germline gene, which may arise from a read error. The genes are TRBV15 and TRBJ2-7; TRBD2 might be the D (5 bases). CDR3 length: 13 residues. Germline lookup yields CDR1 LNHNV and CDR2 YYDKDF (reference sequence). CDR3 region: CATSRDYTYEQYF. The CDR3, as DNA: TGTGCCACCAGCCGAGACTATACCTACGAGCAGTACTTC.

A few counts support this clone. The chain recombines TRBV6-5 with TRBJ2-3, with 7 bases lining up with TRBD2. Germline assignment: CDR1 MNHEY and CDR2 SVGAGI. CDR3 length: 15 amino acids. V dropped 6 bases and J dropped 1; count of bases not matched to a gene: 7. The CDR3 protein is CASSLGSGGTDTQYF. Written as DNA, the CDR3 is TGTGCCAGCAGCCTCGGGAGCGGGGGCACAGATACGCAGTATTTT.

CDR3 sequence: CASGLEGLMMPEAFF. In DNA form, the CDR3 reads TGTGCCAGCGGACTGGAAGGGTTGATGATGCCTGAAGCTTTCTTT. This rearrangement joins TRBV28 to TRBJ1-1; D gene unclear. Germline V gene sequence: CDR1 MDHEN, CDR2 SYDVKM. Trimming cost V 8 bases and J 6 bases, with 22 bases left between them. The CDR3 runs 15 residues. The variable domain in full, completed from reference TRBV28 and TRBJ1-1, reads DVKVTQSSRYLVKRTGEKVFLECVQDMDHENMFWYRQDPGLGLRLIYFSYDVKMKEKGDIPEGYSVSREKKERFSLILESASTNQTSMYLCASGLEGLMMPEAFFGQGTRLTVV.

The chain is built from TRBV5-1 and TRBJ1-3; 9 positions match TRBD1. CDR3 length: 16 residues. Losses at the gene ends were 4 bases for V and 0 bases for J; bases not matched to a gene: 5. CDR1 and CDR2 from the germline V gene are SGHRS and YFSETQ. In nucleotides, the CDR3 is TGCGCCAGCAGCCAGGACAGGGGACGCTCTGGAAACACCATATATTTT. This codes for CASSQDRGRSGNTIYF.

J is TRBJ2-2 and V is TRBV13; 14 nucleotides align to TRBD2. CDR1 and CDR2 from the germline V gene are PRHDT and FYEKMQ (reference sequence). V shed 5 bases and J 4 bases; nucleotides not matched to a gene: 6. This CDR3 contains 17 residues. This chain's CDR3 is CASSPGLAGVRTGELFF. The CDR3 DNA follows: TGTGCCAGCAGCCCGGGACTAGCGGGAGTTCGCACCGGGGAGCTGTTTTTT.

This rearrangement joins TRBV30 to TRBJ1-6; D possibly corresponds to TRBD1 (6 bases). V shed 2 bases and J shed 13 bases, with 9 bases lying between them. The germline CDR1 and CDR2 sequences are GTSNPN and SVGIG (reference sequence). This CDR3 is built from 11 residues. The CDR3 DNA sequence: TGTGCCTGGAGTTGGGGGGGCCCCCTCCACTTT. It is translated as CAWSWGGPLHF. Filled out from reference TRBV30 and TRBJ1-6, the complete variable domain reads SQTIHQWPATLVQPVGSPLSLECTVEGTSNPNLYWYRQAAGRGLQLLFYSVGIGQISSEVPQNLSASRPQDRQFILSSKKLLLSDSGFYLCAWSWGGPLHFGNGTRLTVT.